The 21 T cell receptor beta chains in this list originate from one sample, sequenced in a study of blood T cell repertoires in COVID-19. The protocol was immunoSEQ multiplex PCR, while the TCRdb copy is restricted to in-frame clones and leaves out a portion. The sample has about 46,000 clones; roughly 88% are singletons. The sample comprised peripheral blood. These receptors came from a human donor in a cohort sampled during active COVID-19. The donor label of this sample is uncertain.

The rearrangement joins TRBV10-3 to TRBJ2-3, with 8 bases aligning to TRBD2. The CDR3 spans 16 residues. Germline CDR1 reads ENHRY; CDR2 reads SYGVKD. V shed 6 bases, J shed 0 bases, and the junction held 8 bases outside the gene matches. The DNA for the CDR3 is TGTGCCATCAGGGGGCGGGGGGAGACTAGCACAGATACGCAGTATTTT. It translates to CAIRGRGETSTDTQYF.

CDR3 sequence (DNA): TGTGCCAGCAGTTTAGCCTGGGACAGTAATGAAAAACTGTTTTTT. Its protein is CASSLAWDSNEKLFF. The chain carries TRBV28 and TRBJ1-4; 7 positions match TRBD1. V shed 2 bases and J 4 bases; nucleotides not matched to a gene: 4. The CDR3 runs 15 residues. Germline V gene sequence: CDR1 MDHEN, CDR2 SYDVKM. The variable domain in full, with the rest retrieved from reference TRBV28 and TRBJ1-4, is DVKVTQSSRYLVKRTGEKVFLECVQDMDHENMFWYRQDPGLGLRLIYFSYDVKMKEKGDIPEGYSVSREKKERFSLILESASTNQTSMYLCASSLAWDSNEKLFFGSGTQLSVL.

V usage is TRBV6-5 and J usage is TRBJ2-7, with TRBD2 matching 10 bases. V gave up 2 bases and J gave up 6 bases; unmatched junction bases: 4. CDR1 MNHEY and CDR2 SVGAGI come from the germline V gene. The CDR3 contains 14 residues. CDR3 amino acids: CASSYKRGGAEQYF. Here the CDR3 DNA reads TGTGCCAGCAGTTACAAGCGGGGGGGGGCCGAGCAGTACTTC.

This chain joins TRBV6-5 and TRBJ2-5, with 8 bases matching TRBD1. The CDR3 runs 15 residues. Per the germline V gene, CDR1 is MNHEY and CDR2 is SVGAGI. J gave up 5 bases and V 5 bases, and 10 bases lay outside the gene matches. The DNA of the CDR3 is TGTGCCAGCAGTACTAGGGACAGGAAAGTCGAGACCCAGTACTTC. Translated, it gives CASSTRDRKVETQYF.

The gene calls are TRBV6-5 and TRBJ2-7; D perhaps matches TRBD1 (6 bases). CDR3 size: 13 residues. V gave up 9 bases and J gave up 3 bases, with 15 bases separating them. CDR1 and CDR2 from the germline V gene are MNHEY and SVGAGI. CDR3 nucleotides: TGTGCCAGTACCGGGACGGGACACTACGAGCAGTACTTC. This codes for CASTGTGHYEQYF.

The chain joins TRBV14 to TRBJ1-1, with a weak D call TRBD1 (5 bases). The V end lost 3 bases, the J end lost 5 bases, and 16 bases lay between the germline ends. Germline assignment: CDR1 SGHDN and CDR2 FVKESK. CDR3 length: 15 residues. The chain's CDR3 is CASSHSLPGGTEAFF. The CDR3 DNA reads TGTGCCAGCAGCCACTCCCTCCCCGGGGGTACTGAAGCTTTCTTT.

CDR3 in amino acids: CASRRGTGEGNEQFF. DNA for the CDR3: TGTGCCAGTAGGAGAGGGACAGGGGAAGGGAATGAGCAGTTCTTC. V usage is TRBV19 and J usage is TRBJ2-1; 10 positions match TRBD1. The CDR3 loop spans 15 amino acids. Per germline, CDR1 LNHDA and CDR2 SQIVND (reference sequence). The V gene end was trimmed by 6 bases and the J gene end by 7 bases; junction bases not matched to a gene: 9.

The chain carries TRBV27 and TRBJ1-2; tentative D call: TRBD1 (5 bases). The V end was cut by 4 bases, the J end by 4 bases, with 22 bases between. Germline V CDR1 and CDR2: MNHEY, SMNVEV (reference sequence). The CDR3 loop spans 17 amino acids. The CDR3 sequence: CASSSIFLIGQSYGYTF. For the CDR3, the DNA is TGTGCCAGCAGTTCTATCTTTCTTATCGGACAATCCTATGGCTACACCTTC.

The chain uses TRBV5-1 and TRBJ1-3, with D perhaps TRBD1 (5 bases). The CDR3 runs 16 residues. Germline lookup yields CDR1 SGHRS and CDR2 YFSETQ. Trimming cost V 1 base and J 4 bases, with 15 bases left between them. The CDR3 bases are TGCGCCAGCAGCTTGAGTTCAGGGTCTACCGGAAACACCATATATTTT. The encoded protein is CASSLSSGSTGNTIYF.

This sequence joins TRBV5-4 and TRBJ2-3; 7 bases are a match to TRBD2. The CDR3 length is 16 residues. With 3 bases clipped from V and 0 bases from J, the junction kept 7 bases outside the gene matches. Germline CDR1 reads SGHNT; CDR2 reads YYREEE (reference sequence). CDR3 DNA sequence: TGTGCCAGCAGCTCTAAACTAGCGCAGAGCACAGATACGCAGTATTTT. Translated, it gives CASSSKLAQSTDTQYF.

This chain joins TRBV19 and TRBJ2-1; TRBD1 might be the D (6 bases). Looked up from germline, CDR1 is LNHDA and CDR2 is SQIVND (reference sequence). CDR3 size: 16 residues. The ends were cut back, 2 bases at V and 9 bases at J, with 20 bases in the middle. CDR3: CASSIKRTATMSEQFF. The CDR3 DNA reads TGTGCCAGTAGTATAAAAAGGACAGCTACCATGAGTGAGCAGTTCTTC.

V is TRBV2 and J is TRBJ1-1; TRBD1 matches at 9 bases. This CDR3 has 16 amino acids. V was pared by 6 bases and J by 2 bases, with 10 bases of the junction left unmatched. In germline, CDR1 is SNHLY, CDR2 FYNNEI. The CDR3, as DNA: TGTGCCAGCAGCCCCGGGACAGGGTGGTCAAACACTGAAGCTTTCTTT. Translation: CASSPGTGWSNTEAFF.

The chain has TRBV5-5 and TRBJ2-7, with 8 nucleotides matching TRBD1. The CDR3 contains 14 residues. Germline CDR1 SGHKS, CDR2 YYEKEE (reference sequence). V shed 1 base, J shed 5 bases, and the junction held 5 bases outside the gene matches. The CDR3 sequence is CASSLFPGGNEQYF. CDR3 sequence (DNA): TGTGCCAGCAGCTTGTTTCCAGGGGGCAACGAGCAGTACTTC.

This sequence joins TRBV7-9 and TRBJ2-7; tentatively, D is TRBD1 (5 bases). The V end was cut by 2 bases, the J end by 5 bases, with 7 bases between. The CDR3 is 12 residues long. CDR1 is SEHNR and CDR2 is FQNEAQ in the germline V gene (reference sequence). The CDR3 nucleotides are TGTGCCAGCAGCTTATCAGGGAACGAGCAGTACTTC. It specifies CASSLSGNEQYF.

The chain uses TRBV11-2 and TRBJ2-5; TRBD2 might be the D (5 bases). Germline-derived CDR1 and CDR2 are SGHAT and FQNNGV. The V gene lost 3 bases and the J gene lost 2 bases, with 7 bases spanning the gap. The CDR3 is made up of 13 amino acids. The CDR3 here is CASSLRGQETQYF. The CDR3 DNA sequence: TGTGCCAGCAGCTTGAGAGGGCAAGAGACCCAGTACTTC.

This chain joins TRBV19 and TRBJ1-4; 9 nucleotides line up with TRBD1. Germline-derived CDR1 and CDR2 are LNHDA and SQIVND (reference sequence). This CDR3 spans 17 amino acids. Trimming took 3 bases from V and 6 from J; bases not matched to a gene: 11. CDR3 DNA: TGTGCCAGTAGTATTACCGGGACAGGGACCTTTGATGAAAAACTGTTTTTT. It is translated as CASSITGTGTFDEKLFF.

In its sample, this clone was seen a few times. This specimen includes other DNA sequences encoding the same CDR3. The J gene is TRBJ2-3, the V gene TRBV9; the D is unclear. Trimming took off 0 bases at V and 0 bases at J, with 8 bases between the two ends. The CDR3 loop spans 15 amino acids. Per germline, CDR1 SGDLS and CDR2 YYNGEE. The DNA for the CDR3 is TGTGCCAGCAGCGTAGGTGGGCCGAGCACAGATACGCAGTATTTT. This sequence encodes CASSVGGPSTDTQYF. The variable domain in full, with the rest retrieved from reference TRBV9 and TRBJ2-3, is DSGVTQTPKHLITATGQRVTLRCSPRSGDLSVYWYQQSLDQGLQFLIQYYNGEERAKGNILERFSAQQFPDLHSELNLSSLELGDSALYFCASSVGGPSTDTQYFGPGTRLTVL.

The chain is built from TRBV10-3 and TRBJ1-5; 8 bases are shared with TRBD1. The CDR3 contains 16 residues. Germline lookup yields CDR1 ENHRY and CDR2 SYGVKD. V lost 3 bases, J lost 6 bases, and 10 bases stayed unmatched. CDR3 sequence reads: CAISEQAGGAGQPQHF. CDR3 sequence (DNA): TGTGCCATCAGTGAACAGGCAGGGGGCGCAGGTCAGCCCCAGCATTTT.

Written as DNA, the CDR3 is TGCAGCCTCCAAAGGGGGATGGAGAACATTCAGTACTTC. Amino acid sequence: CSLQRGMENIQYF. V and J are TRBV29-1 and TRBJ2-4; tentatively, D is TRBD1 (6 bases). The germline V gene has CDR1 SQVTM and CDR2 ANQGSEA. V lost 8 bases to trimming and J lost 7 bases, with 18 bases between them. CDR3 size: 13 residues.

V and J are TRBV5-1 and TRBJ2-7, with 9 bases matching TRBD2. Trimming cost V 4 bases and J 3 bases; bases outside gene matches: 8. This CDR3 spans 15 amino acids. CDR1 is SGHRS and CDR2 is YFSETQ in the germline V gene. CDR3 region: CASSPRGGGSYEQYF. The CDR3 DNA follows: TGCGCCAGCAGCCCGCGCGGGGGGGGAAGCTACGAGCAGTACTTC.

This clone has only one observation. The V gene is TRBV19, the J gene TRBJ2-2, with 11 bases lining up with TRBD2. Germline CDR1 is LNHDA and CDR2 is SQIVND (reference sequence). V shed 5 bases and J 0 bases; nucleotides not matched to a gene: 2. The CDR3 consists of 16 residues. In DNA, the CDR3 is TGTGCCAGTAGTGGGGGACTAGCGGCGAACACCGGGGAGCTGTTTTTT. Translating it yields CASSGGLAANTGELFF.